A single sample is the source of the 30 T cell receptor beta chains below, sequenced in a study of cytomegalovirus exposure and HLA in healthy donors. Produced via immunoSEQ multiplex PCR; TCRdb's table is partial and in-frame only. The sample gives some 88,000 clones, about 96% of which show up once; around 0.78% is in the top ten. The sample taken for sequencing was PBMCs. These receptors came from a man aged 18 to 30 in good health and CMV-seronegative.

The chain uses TRBV7-2 and TRBJ2-7; 9 nucleotides match TRBD2. Losses at the gene ends were 2 bases for V and 4 bases for J; bases not matched to a gene: 3. The CDR3 is 14 residues long. Looked up from germline, CDR1 is SGHTA and CDR2 is FQGNSA. CDR3 coding DNA: TGTGCCAGCAGCTTACTAGCGGGGAGTTACGAGCAGTACTTC. It specifies CASSLLAGSYEQYF.

J is TRBJ2-3 and V is TRBV27; TRBD2 agrees at 7 bases. Germline V CDR1 and CDR2: MNHEY, SMNVEV (reference sequence). The CDR3 extends over 15 amino acids. Germline trimming cut 3 bases from V and 5 bases from J; bases unmatched to any gene: 8. The CDR3 nucleotides read TGTGCCAGCAGTTTGAGGACTAGTCTTCTAGATACGCAGTATTTT. It specifies CASSLRTSLLDTQYF.

V and J are TRBV7-9 and TRBJ1-1, with TRBD1 matching 8 bases. The CDR3 runs to 16 residues. The ends lost 1 base at V and 5 bases at J; junction bases unmatched: 9. From germline, CDR1 is SEHNR and CDR2 FQNEAQ (reference sequence). This CDR3 reads CASSLVPGQGATEAFF. The CDR3 DNA is TGTGCCAGCAGCTTAGTCCCCGGCCAGGGGGCTACTGAAGCTTTCTTT.

V and J are TRBV19 and TRBJ1-5; TRBD1 might be the D (5 bases). CDR1 and CDR2 from the germline V gene are LNHDA and SQIVND (reference sequence). Trimming took off 5 bases at V and 3 bases at J, with 17 bases between the two ends. The CDR3 runs to 16 residues. In DNA form, the CDR3 reads TGTGCCAGTAGTCCTAGCGGGGGTGGGGTCAATCAGCCCCAGCATTTT. Translating it yields CASSPSGGGVNQPQHF.

The gene calls are TRBV18 and TRBJ2-3; 15 nucleotides align to TRBD2. This CDR3 is 16 amino acids long. V lost 6 bases and J lost 4; bases outside the gene matches: 5. Germline CDR1 and CDR2: KGHSH and LQKENI. CDR3 in DNA: TGTGCCAGCTCGGGGACTAGCGGGAGGCTGGCAGATACGCAGTATTTT. Translating it yields CASSGTSGRLADTQYF.

The chain combines TRBV5-1 with TRBJ1-1; D gene uncertain. Germline CDR1 is SGHRS and CDR2 is YFSETQ. Trimming cost V 2 bases and J 1 base, with 15 bases left between them. This CDR3 has 16 amino acids. The CDR3 region has the DNA TGCGCCAGCAGCTTAGGACTGGGTCGGACGAACACTGAAGCTTTCTTT. Amino acids: CASSLGLGRTNTEAFF.

This sequence joins TRBV5-1 and TRBJ2-1; the match to TRBD2 covers 9 bases. CDR1 SGHRS and CDR2 YFSETQ come from the germline V gene. CDR3 length equals 19 residues. V lost 0 bases and J lost 8; bases outside the gene matches: 18. CDR3 amino acids: CASSLALVPLREGLDEQFF. The DNA of the CDR3 is TGCGCCAGCAGCTTGGCTCTCGTCCCTTTGCGGGAGGGCCTCGATGAGCAGTTCTTC.

The chain joins TRBV5-8 to TRBJ1-5; 8 bases agree with TRBD1. Germline V lookup: CDR1 SGHTS, CDR2 YDEGEE. With 5 bases clipped from V and 9 bases from J, the junction kept 4 bases outside the gene matches. This CDR3 is 12 amino acids long. CDR3 loop: CASSIQGGPQHF. The CDR3 DNA sequence: TGTGCCAGCAGTATACAGGGGGGGCCCCAGCATTTT.

The chain joins TRBV2 to TRBJ1-2, with TRBD1 matching 9 bases. Germline V gene sequence: CDR1 SNHLY, CDR2 FYNNEI. The CDR3 totals 15 residues. The ends lost 4 bases at V and 3 bases at J; junction bases unmatched: 6. CDR3 region: CASSAGTGNDYGYTF. The CDR3 bases are TGTGCCAGCAGTGCCGGGACAGGGAATGACTATGGCTACACCTTC.

The chain couples TRBV11-2 to TRBJ2-2; 7 bases are shared with TRBD2. Losses at the gene ends were 5 bases for V and 2 bases for J; bases not matched to a gene: 8. Germline-derived CDR1 and CDR2 are SGHAT and FQNNGV. The CDR3 covers 16 residues. The CDR3 loop reads CASSPTGGKNTGELFF. CDR3 sequence (DNA): TGTGCCAGCAGCCCCACGGGGGGAAAAAACACCGGGGAGCTGTTTTTT.

The chain is built from TRBV7-2 and TRBJ2-1; maybe TRBD1 (6 bases). Germline CDR1 and CDR2: SGHTA and FQGNSA. Trimming shortened V by 7 bases and J by 4 bases, and 11 bases separated the two germline ends. The CDR3 length is 13 residues. CDR3 sequence reads: CASTQGGYNEQFF. The CDR3 DNA reads as TGTGCCAGCACCCAAGGGGGTTACAATGAGCAGTTCTTC.

The CDR3 DNA is TGTGCCAGCAGTTTATTTATGGGGCCCGGAGAAGATGGCTACACCTTC. Its translation: CASSLFMGPGEDGYTF. The V gene is TRBV27, the J gene TRBJ1-2; D is perhaps TRBD1 (5 bases). Trimming took 1 base from V and 6 from J, leaving 18 bases between them. Germline CDR1 reads MNHEY; CDR2 reads SMNVEV (reference sequence). This CDR3 is built from 16 residues.

The chain carries TRBV18 and TRBJ2-7, with TRBD2 matching over 14 bases. Germline CDR1 and CDR2: KGHSH and LQKENI. V was clipped by 2 bases and J by 6 bases; unmatched bases: 15. CDR3 length: 19 amino acids. The DNA for the CDR3 is TGTGCCAGCTCACCAAAGGGAATCGGGACTAGCGGGAGTACGCGCGAGCAGTACTTC. Encoded protein: CASSPKGIGTSGSTREQYF. Complete variable domain (other parts from reference TRBV18 and TRBJ2-7): NAGVMQNPRHLVRRRGQEARLRCSPMKGHSHVYWYRQLPEEGLKFMVYLQKENIIDESGMPKERFSAEFPKEGPSILRIQQVVRGDSAAYFCASSPKGIGTSGSTREQYFGPGTRLTVT.

This rearrangement joins TRBV6-6 to TRBJ1-4, with D possibly matching TRBD1 (6 bases). V lost 6 bases, J lost 6 bases, and 20 bases lay in between. Germline V gene data show CDR1 as MNHNY and CDR2 as SVGAGI (reference sequence). The CDR3 sequence is 16 residues long. The CDR3 reads CASRSPPRTDDEKLFF. CDR3 DNA sequence: TGTGCCAGCAGAAGCCCGCCTCGGACAGATGATGAAAAACTGTTTTTT.

The rearrangement links TRBV6-6 to TRBJ1-6; unclear D gene. Trimming removed 2 bases from V and 6 bases from J, with 5 bases in between. The CDR3 sequence is 13 residues long. CDR1 MNHNY and CDR2 SVGAGI come from the germline V gene (reference sequence). The CDR3 spells CASSYPGNSPLHF. As DNA, the CDR3 is TGTGCCAGCAGTTACCCGGGTAATTCACCCCTCCACTTT.

The rearrangement joins TRBV5-6 to TRBJ2-3; TRBD2 agrees at 9 bases. V lost 0 bases, J lost 3 bases, and 8 bases stayed unmatched. The CDR3 consists of 17 residues. Germline CDR1 SGHDT, CDR2 YYEEEE. Written as DNA, the CDR3 is TGTGCCAGCAGCTTGGGGCGGGCTAGCGGGGTTACAGATACGCAGTATTTT. This gives the protein CASSLGRASGVTDTQYF.

The rearrangement joins TRBV2 to TRBJ1-6; 7 positions agree with TRBD1. The CDR3 consists of 15 residues. With 3 bases clipped from V and 6 bases from J, the junction kept 5 bases outside the gene matches. Germline values: CDR1 SNHLY, CDR2 FYNNEI. CDR3 protein: CASSETGWSNSPLHF. The CDR3 DNA follows: TGTGCCAGCAGTGAGACAGGGTGGAGTAATTCACCCCTCCACTTT.

This rearrangement joins TRBV27 to TRBJ2-2; 10 bases map to TRBD1. Unmatched junction bases numbered 7, after V lost 5 bases and J lost 4 bases. Germline values: CDR1 MNHEY, CDR2 SMNVEV (reference sequence). The CDR3 contains 16 residues. CDR3 amino acids: CASSLTGQGVTGELFF. DNA of the CDR3: TGTGCCAGCAGTCTAACCGGACAGGGGGTCACCGGGGAGCTGTTTTTT.

The chain is built from TRBV5-1 and TRBJ2-7; D is possibly TRBD2 (6 bases). In germline, CDR1 is SGHRS, CDR2 YFSETQ. The CDR3 covers 14 residues. Trimming removed 1 base at V and 6 bases at J, with 14 bases between. In DNA form, the CDR3 reads TGCGCCAGCAGCTTGCTGGGGGGAGGCTCCGAGCAGTACTTC. This sequence encodes CASSLLGGGSEQYF.

The genes are TRBV19 and TRBJ2-3; no clear D. Germline assignment: CDR1 LNHDA and CDR2 SQIVND (reference sequence). This CDR3 has 13 amino acids. V was clipped by 10 bases and J by 2 bases, with 13 bases between them. The CDR3 region is CATSRINTDTQYF. CDR3 in DNA: TGTGCCACCTCGAGGATTAACACAGATACGCAGTATTTT.

The chain employs TRBV11-3 and TRBJ1-2; 9 positions match TRBD1. The CDR3 consists of 16 residues. Trimming at V came to 2 bases and at J to 1 base, leaving 5 bases not matched to a gene. CDR1 is SGHNT, CDR2 YENEEA, per germline. The CDR3 DNA is TGTGCCAGCAGCTTAAGGACAGGGGTTGTTAACTATGGCTACACCTTC. It yields the protein CASSLRTGVVNYGYTF.

The rearrangement links TRBV27 to TRBJ1-1, with D perhaps TRBD1 (6 bases). Germline assignment: CDR1 MNHEY and CDR2 SMNVEV (reference sequence). The ends were cut back, 6 bases at V and 4 bases at J, with 12 bases in the middle. The CDR3 totals 13 residues. The CDR3 DNA is TGTGCCAGCAGAATTCAGGGGAGCACTGAAGCTTTCTTT. As protein: CASRIQGSTEAFF.

This sequence joins TRBV7-9 and TRBJ2-1; tentative D call: TRBD2 (6 bases). The germline V gene encodes CDR1 SEHNR and CDR2 FQNEAQ (reference sequence). With 1 base removed from V and 10 bases from J, the gap between germline ends came to 14 bases. This CDR3 spans 14 amino acids. In nucleotides, the CDR3 is TGTGCCAGCAGCTTAGGACTGGTGGCGGGGGAGCAGTTCTTC. It yields the protein CASSLGLVAGEQFF.

This chain uses TRBV13 with TRBJ1-5; D is unresolved. Between the trimmed V and J ends, which lost 0 bases and 0 bases, there was a span of 6 bases. The CDR3 contains 15 residues. Germline V lookup: CDR1 PRHDT, CDR2 FYEKMQ (reference sequence). For the CDR3, the DNA is TGTGCCAGCAGCTTAGGGCGGAATAGCAATCAGCCCCAGCATTTT. Protein product: CASSLGRNSNQPQHF.

J is TRBJ2-1 and V is TRBV28, with D perhaps TRBD1 (6 bases). Germline V gene data show CDR1 as MDHEN and CDR2 as SYDVKM. V lost 8 bases and J lost 4, with 21 bases in between. The CDR3 is made up of 16 amino acids. CDR3 loop: CASHSEHREPYNEQFF. The CDR3 region has the DNA TGTGCCAGCCACTCCGAACACAGGGAACCTTACAATGAGCAGTTCTTC.

The chain uses TRBV18 and TRBJ2-7, with D tentatively TRBD1 (6 bases). The germline V gene has CDR1 KGHSH and CDR2 LQKENI. The CDR3 has 16 amino acids. V was clipped by 2 bases and J by 2 bases, with 16 bases between them. CDR3 DNA sequence: TGTGCCAGCTCACCATCGACAGGTGAACATACCTACGAGCAGTACGTC. Protein product: CASSPSTGEHTYEQYV.

The chain has TRBV25-1 and TRBJ1-2, with D maybe TRBD1 (6 bases). Germline-derived CDR1 and CDR2 are MGHDK and SYGVNS. The CDR3 totals 13 residues. V lost 3 bases, J lost 6 bases, and 11 bases lay in between. The DNA of the CDR3 is TGTGCCAGCAGTGACAGGGGAACCCATGGCTACACCTTC. Protein product: CASSDRGTHGYTF.

The chain combines TRBV7-2 with TRBJ2-2; 12 bases fit TRBD2. This CDR3 has 15 amino acids. The V segment lost 5 bases and the J segment 4 bases; nucleotides outside the gene matches: 2. Germline lookup yields CDR1 SGHTA and CDR2 FQGNSA. CDR3 sequence (DNA): TGTGCCAGCAGCCTGACTAGCGGGGGCACCGGGGAGCTGTTTTTT. Protein: CASSLTSGGTGELFF.

The sample holds one count of this clone. The rearrangement joins TRBV30 to TRBJ2-3, with TRBD1 matching over 7 bases. V gave up 0 bases and J gave up 5 bases; unmatched junction bases: 14. The CDR3 consists of 17 residues. Germline V lookup: CDR1 GTSNPN, CDR2 SVGIG (reference sequence). The CDR3 here is CAWSVPEQGFTRDTQYF. The CDR3 DNA reads TGTGCCTGGAGTGTACCGGAACAGGGGTTTACGAGAGATACGCAGTATTTT.

This sequence joins TRBV2 and TRBJ1-2; 7 bases align to TRBD1. CDR3 length: 15 amino acids. Germline assignment: CDR1 SNHLY and CDR2 FYNNEI. Germline trimming cut 6 bases from V and 8 bases from J; bases unmatched to any gene: 15. The CDR3 DNA is TGTGCCAGCAGGGAGGACAGGATAGGTACGGGAGGCTACACCTTC. This sequence encodes CASREDRIGTGGYTF.